The 28 T cell receptor beta chains in this list originate from one sample, sequenced in a study of cytomegalovirus exposure and HLA in healthy donors. Vbeta (60) and Jbeta (13) primers were used in the PCR. The assay was immunoSEQ multiplex PCR, and TCRdb's table has in-frame clones only and misses some. The sample has 150,000 to 200,000 clones; 60% to 80% are singletons. The sequenced sample was PBMCs. These receptors came from a man aged 55 to 69 in good health and CMV-seronegative.

The J gene is TRBJ2-2, the V gene TRBV27, with TRBD2 matching 7 bases. Losses at the gene ends were 7 bases for V and 4 bases for J; bases not matched to a gene: 6. CDR3 length: 14 residues. Germline V CDR1 and CDR2: MNHEY, SMNVEV (reference sequence). The CDR3 bases are TGTGCCAGCACCTGGGGAGGGCTCACCGGGGAGCTGTTTTTT. It translates to CASTWGGLTGELFF.

The J gene is TRBJ2-1, the V gene TRBV2; D is perhaps TRBD1 (5 bases). Trimming removed 4 bases from V and 6 bases from J, with 16 bases in between. CDR1 is SNHLY, CDR2 FYNNEI, per germline. This CDR3 has 15 amino acids. CDR3 bases: TGTGCCAGCAGTGGAGGTAGCAGAAGGGGCAATGAGCAGTTCTTC. Protein: CASSGGSRRGNEQFF.

The chain recombines TRBV28 with TRBJ1-2; TRBD1 matches 10 bases. Germline trimming cut 5 bases from V and 8 bases from J; bases unmatched to any gene: 8. The CDR3 has 14 residues. Germline V gene sequence: CDR1 MDHEN, CDR2 SYDVKM. The CDR3 sequence is CASSPSRDRGGYTF. The DNA for the CDR3 is TGTGCCAGCAGTCCCTCCCGGGACAGGGGCGGCTACACCTTC.

The chain combines TRBV25-1 with TRBJ2-7; a weak D match, TRBD2 (5 bases). The germline V gene encodes CDR1 MGHDK and CDR2 SYGVNS. The CDR3 contains 13 residues. Trimming left V 4 bases short and J 2 bases short, with 9 bases between. The CDR3: CASSVRGTYEQYF. The CDR3 nucleotides are TGTGCCAGCAGTGTTCGGGGAACCTACGAGCAGTACTTC.

V usage is TRBV6-5 and J usage is TRBJ1-1; D gene unclear. Germline loops: CDR1 MNHEY, CDR2 SVGAGI. The CDR3 sequence is 13 residues long. V was shortened by 7 bases and J by 1 base, with 10 bases between the two germline ends. CDR3 sequence (DNA): TGTGCCAGCATCCCAAATTGGAACACTGAAGCTTTCTTT. Translation: CASIPNWNTEAFF.

The chain links TRBV5-1 to TRBJ2-5; 7 bases fit TRBD1. J was trimmed by 2 bases and V by 2 bases; bases with no gene match: 3. The CDR3 spans 14 residues. Germline V lookup: CDR1 SGHRS, CDR2 YFSETQ. The CDR3 protein is CASSLRDRQETQYF. CDR3 nucleotides: TGCGCCAGCAGCTTACGGGACAGACAAGAGACCCAGTACTTC. The entire variable domain, with the rest obtained from reference TRBV5-1 and TRBJ2-5, is as follows: KAGVTQTPRYLIKTRGQQVTLSCSPISGHRSVSWYQQTPGQGLQFLFEYFSETQRNKGNFPGRFSGRQFSNSRSEMNVSTLELGDSALYLCASSLRDRQETQYFGPGTRLLVL.

J is TRBJ2-7 and V is TRBV6-1, with TRBD1 matching over 8 bases. Germline V gene lookup returns CDR1 MNHNS and CDR2 SASEGT. The CDR3 totals 15 residues. Unmatched junction bases numbered 7, after V lost 2 bases and J lost 4 bases. CDR3 amino acids: CASSEFTTGDYEQYF. Here the CDR3 DNA reads TGTGCCAGCAGTGAATTTACGACAGGGGATTACGAGCAGTACTTC.

The chain recombines TRBV5-1 with TRBJ2-2; D remains unclear. Germline-derived CDR1 and CDR2 are SGHRS and YFSETQ. Trimming left V 4 bases short and J 6 bases short, with 16 bases between. The CDR3 covers 15 residues. The CDR3 reads CASSTTVSSAGELFF. Written as DNA, the CDR3 is TGCGCCAGCAGCACGACTGTTTCCAGCGCCGGGGAGCTGTTTTTT.

This chain links TRBV5-1 with TRBJ1-5; 10 positions match TRBD1. V gave up 0 bases and J gave up 2 bases; unmatched junction bases: 5. This CDR3 region has 17 residues. CDR1 is SGHRS, CDR2 YFSETQ, per germline. CDR3 amino acids: CASSLGQGAWGNQPQHF. CDR3 DNA: TGCGCCAGCAGCTTGGGACAGGGGGCTTGGGGCAATCAGCCCCAGCATTTT.

J is TRBJ2-1 and V is TRBV15; 8 bases agree with TRBD2. This CDR3 comprises 16 residues. Germline loops: CDR1 LNHNV, CDR2 YYDKDF (reference sequence). Trimming took 3 bases from V and 2 from J; bases not matched to a gene: 6. The CDR3 loop is CATSSLSGIAYNEQFF. The CDR3 DNA reads as TGTGCCACCAGCAGCCTTAGCGGGATTGCCTACAATGAGCAGTTCTTC. The whole variable domain, remainder taken from reference TRBV15 and TRBJ2-1, is DAMVIQNPRYQVTQFGKPVTLSCSQTLNHNVMYWYQQKSSQAPKLLFHYYDKDFNNEADTPDNFQSRRPNTSFCFLDIRSPGLGDTAMYLCATSSLSGIAYNEQFFGPGTRLTVL.

The chain has TRBV9 and TRBJ2-5, with 10 bases lining up with TRBD2. Germline V gives CDR1 SGDLS, CDR2 YYNGEE. J gave up 11 bases and V 3 bases, and 19 bases lay outside the gene matches. CDR3 size: 17 residues. CDR3 coding DNA: TGTGCCAGCAGCGCCAACGTCGGAGCGGGAGGGCCGGGGGAGCAGTACTTC. This translates into CASSANVGAGGPGEQYF.

This chain joins TRBV30 and TRBJ1-2; TRBD1 is a possible D gene (6 bases). Per germline, CDR1 GTSNPN and CDR2 SVGIG (reference sequence). The CDR3 spans 15 residues. Trimming cost V 0 bases and J 7 bases, with 18 bases left between them. The CDR3 region is CAWSVRTGPRCGYTF. Here the CDR3 DNA reads TGTGCCTGGAGTGTACGCACAGGGCCTCGATGTGGCTACACCTTC. The whole variable domain, filled in from reference TRBV30 and TRBJ1-2, reads SQTIHQWPATLVQPVGSPLSLECTVEGTSNPNLYWYRQAAGRGLQLLFYSVGIGQISSEVPQNLSASRPQDRQFILSSKKLLLSDSGFYLCAWSVRTGPRCGYTFGSGTRLTVV.

In its sample, this clone was seen once. V is TRBV15 and J is TRBJ1-6; TRBD1 matches 7 bases. Unmatched junction bases numbered 14, after V lost 5 bases and J lost 10 bases. Germline CDR1 and CDR2: LNHNV and YYDKDF (reference sequence). This CDR3 comprises 16 residues. CDR3 bases: TGTGCCACCAGCCACCGACAGGGCACCTTGTCCTCACCCCTCCACTTT. Translation gives CATSHRQGTLSSPLHF.

This sequence joins TRBV15 and TRBJ1-3, with D unresolved. Germline V gene lookup returns CDR1 LNHNV and CDR2 YYDKDF (reference sequence). V shed 1 base and J shed 0 bases, with 13 bases lying between them. The CDR3 has 17 amino acids. CDR3 sequence reads: CATSRGGRMNSGNTIYF. CDR3 nucleotide sequence: TGTGCCACCAGCAGAGGTGGCAGAATGAACTCTGGAAACACCATATATTTT.

This chain connects TRBV30 to TRBJ1-2; D possibly corresponds to TRBD1 (5 bases). V lost 0 bases and J 5 bases, leaving 16 bases between the germline ends. Germline V gives CDR1 GTSNPN, CDR2 SVGIG (reference sequence). This CDR3 comprises 15 residues. In nucleotides, the CDR3 is TGTGCCTGGAGTGTACTTAGGGGCCGCAGGTATGGCTACACCTTC. This encodes CAWSVLRGRRYGYTF.

The rearrangement links TRBV4-1 to TRBJ2-5; D may be TRBD2 (6 bases). CDR1 and CDR2 from the germline V gene are MGHRA and YSYEKL. The CDR3 contains 16 residues. Trimming cost V 0 bases and J 0 bases, with 11 bases left between them. CDR3 protein: CASSQDYRGYQETQYF. CDR3 sequence (DNA): TGCGCCAGCAGCCAAGATTACCGGGGGTACCAAGAGACCCAGTACTTC.

CDR3 sequence reads: CASSQWQREFNEQFF. CDR3 DNA sequence: TGTGCCAGCAGCCAATGGCAGCGGGAGTTCAATGAGCAGTTCTTC. This sequence joins TRBV4-2 and TRBJ2-1; 8 bases fit TRBD2. Germline V lookup: CDR1 LGHNA, CDR2 YNFKEQ. The CDR3 runs to 15 residues. With V trimmed by 2 bases and J by 6 bases, 6 bases remained unmatched.

This chain joins TRBV14 and TRBJ2-7; D is undetermined. V was cut by 4 bases and J by 6 bases, with 10 bases left in between. CDR3 length: 12 residues. Germline V gene sequence: CDR1 SGHDN, CDR2 FVKESK. This chain's CDR3 is CASSPFVGEQYF. The CDR3, as DNA: TGTGCCAGCAGCCCCTTCGTCGGCGAGCAGTACTTC.

The V and J genes are TRBV21-1 and TRBJ1-2. TRBV21-1 is assigned pseudogene status. The length of the CDR3 is 14 residues. The CDR3 is CASSKSRIDYGYTF. The CDR3 nucleotides are TGTGCCAGCAGCAAATCGCGAATCGACTATGGCTACACCTTC.

The chain joins TRBV9 to TRBJ2-1; 9 bases agree with TRBD2. The germline CDR1 and CDR2 sequences are SGDLS and YYNGEE. The CDR3 runs to 14 residues. V gave up 2 bases and J gave up 6 bases; unmatched junction bases: 3. As DNA, the CDR3 is TGTGCCAGCAGCGTCGGGACTAGCCTCAATGAGCAGTTCTTC. Its translation is CASSVGTSLNEQFF.

The rearrangement joins TRBV6-1 to TRBJ2-7; 9 nucleotides align to TRBD2. Germline CDR1 reads MNHNS; CDR2 reads SASEGT. There are 13 residues in the CDR3. With V trimmed by 6 bases and J by 9 bases, 9 bases remained unmatched. The CDR3 DNA is TGTGCCAGCAGGGCTAGCGGGGTCTCAGGGCAGTACTTC. This translates into CASRASGVSGQYF.

V usage is TRBV6-1 and J usage is TRBJ2-1, with TRBD2 as a possible D gene (7 bases). Germline V lookup: CDR1 MNHNS, CDR2 SASEGT. V lost 7 bases and J lost 9, with 19 bases in between. This CDR3 has 14 amino acids. The CDR3 DNA is TGTGCCAGCATTAGGCGGGGGCCTATAGGTGAGCAGTTCTTC. Its protein product is CASIRRGPIGEQFF.

This clone was picked up one time. The chain is built from TRBV7-6 and TRBJ2-1; 7 bases match TRBD2. Germline V lookup: CDR1 SGHVS, CDR2 FNYEAQ. Trimming took 0 bases from V and 0 from J; bases not matched to a gene: 8. The CDR3 is 18 residues long. The CDR3 nucleotides are TGTGCCAGCAGCTTAGCGAGGGCTGGCGGGGGCTCCTACAATGAGCAGTTCTTC. Its translation: CASSLARAGGGSYNEQFF.

This clone occurred once. The chain joins TRBV5-8 to TRBJ2-2; D possibly corresponds to TRBD1 (6 bases). Germline-derived CDR1 and CDR2 are SGHTS and YDEGEE. V was shortened by 4 bases and J by 0 bases, with 16 bases between the two germline ends. This CDR3 is built from 17 residues. This chain's CDR3 is CASSPWGQATNTGELFF. The CDR3, as DNA: TGTGCCAGCAGCCCATGGGGGCAGGCGACGAACACCGGGGAGCTGTTTTTT.

The chain has TRBV29-1 and TRBJ2-3; D is unclear. The germline V gene encodes CDR1 SQVTM and CDR2 ANQGSEA. The CDR3 is made up of 12 amino acids. Trimming stripped 4 bases from V and 2 bases from J, with 7 bases between. Here the CDR3 reads CSVGQATDTQYF. The CDR3, as DNA: TGCAGCGTTGGGCAGGCCACAGATACGCAGTATTTT.

V usage is TRBV27 and J usage is TRBJ2-7; weak D call: TRBD2 (5 bases). V was pared by 6 bases and J by 0 bases, with 12 bases between. The CDR3 extends over 14 amino acids. Germline V gene lookup returns CDR1 MNHEY and CDR2 SMNVEV (reference sequence). The CDR3 DNA reads as TGTGCCAGCAGCTTTCTAGCTCCCTCCTACGAGCAGTACTTC. It specifies CASSFLAPSYEQYF.

The J gene is TRBJ2-5, the V gene TRBV10-3, with D perhaps TRBD2 (6 bases). This CDR3 region has 13 residues. Germline lookup yields CDR1 ENHRY and CDR2 SYGVKD. Between the trimmed V and J ends, which lost 8 bases and 2 bases, there was a span of 12 bases. CDR3 in amino acids: CAIGAGTQETQYF. CDR3 in DNA: TGTGCCATCGGTGCGGGGACTCAAGAGACCCAGTACTTC.

The gene calls are TRBV29-1 and TRBJ2-5; 10 bases agree with TRBD2. Germline V gene data show CDR1 as SQVTM and CDR2 as ANQGSEA. The CDR3 extends over 14 amino acids. J lost 4 bases, V lost 2 bases, and 4 bases had no gene match. The CDR3 DNA reads TGCAGCGTTGAAATTAGACTAGCGGGAGAGACCCAGTACTTC. It is translated as CSVEIRLAGETQYF.